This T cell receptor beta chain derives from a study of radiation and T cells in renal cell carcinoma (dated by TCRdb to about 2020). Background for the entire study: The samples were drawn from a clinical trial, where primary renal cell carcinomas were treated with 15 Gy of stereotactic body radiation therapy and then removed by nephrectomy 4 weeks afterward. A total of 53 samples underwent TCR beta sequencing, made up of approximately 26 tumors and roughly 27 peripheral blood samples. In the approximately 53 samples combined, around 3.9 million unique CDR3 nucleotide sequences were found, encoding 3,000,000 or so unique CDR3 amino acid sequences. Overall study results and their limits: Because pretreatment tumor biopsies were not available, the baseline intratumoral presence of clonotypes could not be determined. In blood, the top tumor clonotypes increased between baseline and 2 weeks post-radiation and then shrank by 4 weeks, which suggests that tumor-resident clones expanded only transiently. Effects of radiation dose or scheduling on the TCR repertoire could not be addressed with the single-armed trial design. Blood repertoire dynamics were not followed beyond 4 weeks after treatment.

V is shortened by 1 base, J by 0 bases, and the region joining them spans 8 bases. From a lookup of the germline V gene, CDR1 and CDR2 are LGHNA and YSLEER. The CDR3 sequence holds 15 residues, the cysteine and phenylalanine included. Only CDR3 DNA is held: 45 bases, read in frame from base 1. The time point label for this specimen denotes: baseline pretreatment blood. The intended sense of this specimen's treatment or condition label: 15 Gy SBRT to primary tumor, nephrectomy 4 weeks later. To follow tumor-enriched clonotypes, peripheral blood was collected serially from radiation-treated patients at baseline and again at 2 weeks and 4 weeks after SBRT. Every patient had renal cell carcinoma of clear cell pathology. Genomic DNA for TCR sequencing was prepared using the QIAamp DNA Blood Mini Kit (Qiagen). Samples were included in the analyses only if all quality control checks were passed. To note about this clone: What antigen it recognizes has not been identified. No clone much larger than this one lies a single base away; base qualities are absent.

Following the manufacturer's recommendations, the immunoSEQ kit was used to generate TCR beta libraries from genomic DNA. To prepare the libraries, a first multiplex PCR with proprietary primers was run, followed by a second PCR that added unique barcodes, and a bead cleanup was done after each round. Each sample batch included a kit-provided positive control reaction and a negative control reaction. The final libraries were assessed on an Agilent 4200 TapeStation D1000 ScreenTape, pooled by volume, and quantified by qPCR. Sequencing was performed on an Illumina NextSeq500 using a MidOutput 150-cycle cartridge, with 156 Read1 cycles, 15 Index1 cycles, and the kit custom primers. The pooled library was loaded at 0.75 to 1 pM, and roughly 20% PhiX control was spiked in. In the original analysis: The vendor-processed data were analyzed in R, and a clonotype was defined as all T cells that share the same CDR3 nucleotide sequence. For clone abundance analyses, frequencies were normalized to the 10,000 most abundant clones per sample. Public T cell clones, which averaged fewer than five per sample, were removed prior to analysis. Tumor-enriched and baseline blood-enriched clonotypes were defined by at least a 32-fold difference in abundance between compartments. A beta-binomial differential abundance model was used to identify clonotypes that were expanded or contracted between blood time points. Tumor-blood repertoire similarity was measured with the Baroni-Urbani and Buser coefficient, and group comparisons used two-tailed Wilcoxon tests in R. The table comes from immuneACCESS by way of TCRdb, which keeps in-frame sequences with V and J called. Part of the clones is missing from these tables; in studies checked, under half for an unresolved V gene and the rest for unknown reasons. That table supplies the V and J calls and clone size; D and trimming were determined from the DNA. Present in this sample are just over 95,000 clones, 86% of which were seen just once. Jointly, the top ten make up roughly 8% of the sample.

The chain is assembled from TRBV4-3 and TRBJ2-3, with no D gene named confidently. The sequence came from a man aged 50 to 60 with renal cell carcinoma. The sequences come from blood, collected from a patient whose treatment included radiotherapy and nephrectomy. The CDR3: CASSQGHPSTDTQYF. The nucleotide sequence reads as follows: TGCGCCAGCAGCCAAGGTCATCCTAGCACAGATACGCAGTATTTT.